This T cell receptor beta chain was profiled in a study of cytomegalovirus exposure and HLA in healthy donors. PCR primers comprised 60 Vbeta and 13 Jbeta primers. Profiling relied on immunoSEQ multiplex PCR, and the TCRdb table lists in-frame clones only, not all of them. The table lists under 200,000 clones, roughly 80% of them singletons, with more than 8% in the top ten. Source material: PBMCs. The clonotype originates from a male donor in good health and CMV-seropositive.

CDR3 loop: CASSAFEPYEQYF. Here the CDR3 DNA reads TGTGCCAGCTCCGCATTCGAGCCCTACGAGCAGTACTTC. The V and J genes are TRBV18 and TRBJ2-7, with unresolved D. V was pared by 6 bases and J by 2 bases, with 11 bases between. Germline V gene data show CDR1 as KGHSH and CDR2 as LQKENI. This CDR3 contains 13 residues.